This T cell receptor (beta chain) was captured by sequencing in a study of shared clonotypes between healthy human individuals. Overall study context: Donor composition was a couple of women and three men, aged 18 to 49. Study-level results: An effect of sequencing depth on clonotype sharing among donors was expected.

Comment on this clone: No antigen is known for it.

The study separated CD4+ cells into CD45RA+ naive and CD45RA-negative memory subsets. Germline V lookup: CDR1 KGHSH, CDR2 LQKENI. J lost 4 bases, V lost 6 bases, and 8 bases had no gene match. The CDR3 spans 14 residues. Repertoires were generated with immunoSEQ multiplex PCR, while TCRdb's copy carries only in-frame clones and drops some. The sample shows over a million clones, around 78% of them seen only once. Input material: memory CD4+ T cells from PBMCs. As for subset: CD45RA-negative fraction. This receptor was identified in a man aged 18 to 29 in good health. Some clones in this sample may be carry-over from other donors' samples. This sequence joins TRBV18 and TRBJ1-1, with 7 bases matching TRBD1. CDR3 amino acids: CASSDVPGGTEAFF. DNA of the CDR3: TGTGCCAGCTCTGACGTTCCAGGGGGCACTGAAGCTTTCTTT.